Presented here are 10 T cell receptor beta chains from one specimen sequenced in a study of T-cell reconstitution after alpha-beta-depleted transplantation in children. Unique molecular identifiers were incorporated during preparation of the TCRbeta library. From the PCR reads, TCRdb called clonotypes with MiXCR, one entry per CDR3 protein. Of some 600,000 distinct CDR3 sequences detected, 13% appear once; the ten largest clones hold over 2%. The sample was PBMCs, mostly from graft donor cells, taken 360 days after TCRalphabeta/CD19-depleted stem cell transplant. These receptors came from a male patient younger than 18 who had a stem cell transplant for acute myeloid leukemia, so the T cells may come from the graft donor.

CDR3: CASSTPGTSDYEQYF. CDR3 nucleotides: TGTGCCAGCAGTACCCCCGGGACTAGTGACTACGAGCAGTACTTC. The chain couples TRBV12-3 or TRBV12-4 to TRBJ2-7; TRBD2 matches 8 bases. This CDR3 region has 15 residues. The J segment lost 3 bases and the V segment lost 5 bases, leaving 9 bases of the junction unmatched.

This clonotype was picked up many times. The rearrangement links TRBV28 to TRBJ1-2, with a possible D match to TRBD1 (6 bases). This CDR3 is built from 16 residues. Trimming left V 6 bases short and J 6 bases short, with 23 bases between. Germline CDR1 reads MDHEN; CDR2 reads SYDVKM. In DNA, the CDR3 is TGTGCCAGCAGCCCGCTGGGGGCAGGGACTAATAATGGCTACACCTTC. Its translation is CASSPLGAGTNNGYTF.

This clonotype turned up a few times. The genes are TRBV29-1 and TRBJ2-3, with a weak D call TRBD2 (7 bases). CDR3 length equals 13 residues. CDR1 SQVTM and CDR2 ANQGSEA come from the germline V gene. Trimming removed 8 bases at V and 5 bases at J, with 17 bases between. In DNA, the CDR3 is TGCAGCCGCTGTGGGGGGGCCAAAGATACGCAGTATTTT. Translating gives CSRCGGAKDTQYF.

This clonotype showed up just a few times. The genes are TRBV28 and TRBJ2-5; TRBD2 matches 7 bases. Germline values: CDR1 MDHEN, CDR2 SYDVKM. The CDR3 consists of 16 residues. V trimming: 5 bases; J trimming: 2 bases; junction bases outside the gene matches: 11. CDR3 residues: CASSVYASGVQETQYF. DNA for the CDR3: TGTGCCAGCAGTGTCTATGCTAGCGGAGTACAAGAGACCCAGTACTTC.

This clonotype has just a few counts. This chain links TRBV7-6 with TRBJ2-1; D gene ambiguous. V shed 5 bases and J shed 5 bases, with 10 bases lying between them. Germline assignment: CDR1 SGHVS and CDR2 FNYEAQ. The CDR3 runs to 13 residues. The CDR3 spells CASSPRVNNEQFF. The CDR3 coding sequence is TGTGCCAGCAGCCCCCGGGTAAACAATGAGCAGTTCTTC.

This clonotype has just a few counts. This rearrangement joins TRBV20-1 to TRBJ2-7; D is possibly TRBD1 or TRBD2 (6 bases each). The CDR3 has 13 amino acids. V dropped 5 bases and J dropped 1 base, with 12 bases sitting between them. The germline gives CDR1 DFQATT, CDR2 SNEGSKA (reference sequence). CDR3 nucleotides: TGCAGTGCTTACGAGGGGGGTTCCTACGAGCAGTACTTC. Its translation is CSAYEGGSYEQYF.

The CDR3 DNA follows: TGCAGCGTTGAAGATCGGTTGGCAGGCCGCTACAATGAGCAGTTCTTC. Translation: CSVEDRLAGRYNEQFF. The chain recombines TRBV29-1 with TRBJ2-1; D not resolved. V shed 0 bases and J shed 3 bases, with 15 bases lying between them. Per germline, CDR1 SQVTM and CDR2 ANQGSEA. This CDR3 has 16 amino acids.

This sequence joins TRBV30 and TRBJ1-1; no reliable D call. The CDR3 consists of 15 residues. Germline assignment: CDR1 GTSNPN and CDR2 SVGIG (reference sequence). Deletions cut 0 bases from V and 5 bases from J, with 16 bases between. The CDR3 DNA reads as TGTGCCTGGAGTGTATACGTGAGGACGAGAACTGAAGCTTTCTTT. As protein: CAWSVYVRTRTEAFF.

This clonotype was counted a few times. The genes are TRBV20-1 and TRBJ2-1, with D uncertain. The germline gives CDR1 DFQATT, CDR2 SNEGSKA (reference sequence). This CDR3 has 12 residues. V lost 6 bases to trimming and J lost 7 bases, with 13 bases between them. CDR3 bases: TGCAGTGCCAGCGTGGCGCCTAATGAGCAGTTCTTC. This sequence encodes CSASVAPNEQFF.

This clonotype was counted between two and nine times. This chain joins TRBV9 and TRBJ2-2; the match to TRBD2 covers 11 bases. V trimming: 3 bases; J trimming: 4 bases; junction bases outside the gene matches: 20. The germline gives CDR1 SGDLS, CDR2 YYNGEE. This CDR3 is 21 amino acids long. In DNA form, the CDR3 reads TGTGCCAGCAGCGCGCACCCCGAGGGACTAGCGGTAGGCCCGGGCACCGGGGAGCTGTTTTTT. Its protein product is CASSAHPEGLAVGPGTGELFF.